This section outlines one T cell receptor beta chain sequence together with its context. This CDR3 is built from 13 residues. Germline-derived CDR1 and CDR2 are MNHNS and SASEGT. With 6 bases removed from V and 7 bases from J, the gap between germline ends came to 15 bases. This record comes from a study of blood T cell repertoires in COVID-19. Assay: immunoSEQ multiplex PCR; the TCRdb copy retains only in-frame clones and omits some. This sample yields 87,000 or so clones, of which more than 85% are seen a single time; about 5.1% belongs to the top ten. This sequence was found in a man in his forties with acute or convalescent COVID-19. This chain joins TRBV6-1 and TRBJ1-2; D gene ambiguous. Sequencing used peripheral blood. DNA of the CDR3: TGTGCCAGCAGCACTACACGGGGTGGTGGCTACACCTTC. Translating gives CASSTTRGGGYTF.